This T cell receptor (beta chain) was captured in a study of regulatory T cells in long-lasting Graves disease. The time point is: newly diagnosed GD, antithyroid drugs for less than 3 months. Generation of the TCR library employed RNA extracted from PBMCs. The table lists this clonotype with many counts. Its antigen is as yet unknown. The CDR3 runs to 16 residues. The J segment lost 4 bases and the V segment lost 0 bases, leaving 5 bases of the junction unmatched. In germline, CDR1 is SGHTA, CDR2 FQGTGA. CDR3 regions were amplified by Arm-PCR using iRepertoire HTBI primers to build TCR beta libraries. TCRdb passed the multiplex PCR reads through MiXCR, listing each CDR3 protein once. The table records roughly 500,000 distinct CDR3 sequences, around 12% of them present only once. General study findings and limits: Among persistent patients, a larger number of public clonotypes were shared (around 2,700) than among newly diagnosed patients (about 950). Newly diagnosed disease favored TRBV20-1 and TRBJ2-1 over persistent disease.

These sequences were also reported in another study, on T cells in Graves' hyperthyroidism and ophthalmopathy.

The chain has TRBV7-3 and TRBJ2-1, with 8 bases fitting TRBD1. The sample consisted of peripheral blood mononuclear cells (PBMCs), taken at new diagnosis, from a patient treated with antithyroid drugs. The TCR comes from a woman in her thirties with Graves disease. The CDR3 loop reads CASSLTLGQGYNEQFF. CDR3 DNA: TGTGCCAGCAGCTTAACGCTCGGACAGGGTTACAATGAGCAGTTCTTC.